This T cell receptor (beta chain) emerged from a study of T cell responses to AZD1222 COVID-19 vaccine. Notes on the study in general: Two doses of AZD1222 preceded a rise in Spike-specific TCR breadth and depth.

Profiling relied on immunoSEQ multiplex PCR, and the TCRdb table lists in-frame clones only, not all of them. The table lists 150,000 or so clones, about 91% of them singletons. Note on this clone: Its cognate antigen is unknown.

Germline CDR1 reads SGHDT; CDR2 reads YYEEEE. This CDR3 has 13 amino acids. V was cut by 3 bases and J by 4 bases, with 9 bases left in between. The sequence came from an adult who received the AZD1222 COVID-19 vaccine. The chain recombines TRBV5-6 with TRBJ2-3; the D gene is possibly TRBD2 (5 bases). The starting material was peripheral blood, obtained 28 days after the second AZD1222 dose. DNA of the CDR3: TGTGCCAGCAGCTATGAGGGTTCAGATACGCAGTATTTT. Translation gives CASSYEGSDTQYF.